These T cell receptor beta chains were read from a single sample in a study of blood T cell repertoires in COVID-19. Some clones are missing from TCRdb's copy, which holds only in-frame ones; the method was immunoSEQ multiplex PCR. Among approximately 220,000 clones listed, more than 80% were seen once. The sequenced sample consisted of PBMCs or T cells enriched from blood (not recorded which). Every receptor here comes from a woman in her thirties or forties with acute COVID-19. Each CDR3 is given with its conserved first and last residue. The D gene is left open where the match is weak. A row's size may be missing; if present it is once, few, many or a size class.

DNA	CDR3	V	size	J	D
TGTGCCAGCAGTCTTGACAGGGTCCACGAGCAGTACTTC	CASSLDRVHEQYF	TRBV28	once	TRBJ2-7	TRBD1
TGTGCCAGCAGCTCCCAGACAGGGTACAATGGCTACACCTTC	CASSSQTGYNGYTF	TRBV9	few	TRBJ1-2	TRBD1
TGTGCCAGCAGTTCACTAGCGGGGGGGGTAGGTGAGCAGTTCTTC	CASSSLAGGVGEQFF	TRBV6-6	once	TRBJ2-1	TRBD2
TGTGCCAGCACCGGGGCAGGGGTAGGGGCCAACGTCCTGACTTTC	CASTGAGVGANVLTF	TRBV6-4	.	TRBJ2-6	.
TGTGCCAGCAGTCCCACCGGGACAGGGGGCTCACCCCTCCACTTT	CASSPTGTGGSPLHF	TRBV28	.	TRBJ1-6	TRBD1
TGCGCCAGCAGCCTGGCGACAGATTGGAAGTACTTC	CASSLATDWKYF	TRBV5-1	few	TRBJ2-7	.
TGTGCCAGCAGTGAAGGGGGGACAGGGTCAAACTATGGCTACACCTTC	CASSEGGTGSNYGYTF	TRBV2	few	TRBJ1-2	TRBD1
TGTGCCAGCAGAGGGAGGAACACTGAAGCTTTCTTT	CASRGRNTEAFF	TRBV28	.	TRBJ1-1	.
TGCGCCAGCAGCTTGGCAGGGGGTCGCGAGAATTCACCCCTCCACTTT	CASSLAGGRENSPLHF	TRBV5-1	.	TRBJ1-6	TRBD1
TGTGCCAGCAGCGTCGACAGGGGGCTTGCCGGGGAGCTGTTTTTT	CASSVDRGLAGELFF	TRBV9	once	TRBJ2-2	TRBD1
TGTGCCAGCAGTTTAATGAGTTTCTACGAGCAGTACTTC	CASSLMSFYEQYF	TRBV12-3/TRBV12-4	.	TRBJ2-7	.